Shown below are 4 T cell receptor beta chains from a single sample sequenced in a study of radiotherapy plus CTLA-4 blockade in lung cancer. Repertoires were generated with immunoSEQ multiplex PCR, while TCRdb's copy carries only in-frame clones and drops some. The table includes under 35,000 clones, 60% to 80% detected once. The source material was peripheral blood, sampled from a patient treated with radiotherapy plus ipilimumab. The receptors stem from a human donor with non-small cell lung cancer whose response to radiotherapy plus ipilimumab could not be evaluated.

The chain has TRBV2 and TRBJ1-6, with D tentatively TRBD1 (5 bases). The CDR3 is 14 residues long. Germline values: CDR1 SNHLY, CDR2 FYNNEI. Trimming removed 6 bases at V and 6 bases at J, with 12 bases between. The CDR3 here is CASRPGLSNSPLHF. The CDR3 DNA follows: TGTGCCAGCAGACCGGGACTGAGTAATTCACCCCTCCACTTT.

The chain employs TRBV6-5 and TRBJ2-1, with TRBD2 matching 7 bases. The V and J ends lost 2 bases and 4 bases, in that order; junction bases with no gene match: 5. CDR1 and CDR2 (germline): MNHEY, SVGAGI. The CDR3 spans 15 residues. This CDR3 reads CASSYDSGVYNEQFF. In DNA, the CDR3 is TGTGCCAGCAGTTACGACAGCGGGGTTTACAATGAGCAGTTCTTC.

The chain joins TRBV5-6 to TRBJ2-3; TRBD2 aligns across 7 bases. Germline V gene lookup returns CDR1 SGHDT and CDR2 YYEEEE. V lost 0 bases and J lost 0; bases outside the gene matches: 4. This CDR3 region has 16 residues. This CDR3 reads CASSLGLAYSTDTQYF. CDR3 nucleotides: TGTGCCAGCAGCTTGGGACTAGCCTATAGCACAGATACGCAGTATTTT.

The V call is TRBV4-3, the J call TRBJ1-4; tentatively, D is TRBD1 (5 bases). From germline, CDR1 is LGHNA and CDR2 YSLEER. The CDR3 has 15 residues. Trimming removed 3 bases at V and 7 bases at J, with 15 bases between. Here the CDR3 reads CASSHGQGAAEKLFF. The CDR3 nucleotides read TGCGCCAGCAGCCACGGGCAGGGCGCGGCTGAAAAACTGTTTTTT.